Sequencing of this T cell receptor beta chain was carried out in a study of low-dose radiotherapy and immunotherapy resistance in tumors. As regards this clonotype: A read error may explain this, as a much larger clone is one base away. Since the CDR3 does not end with the conserved phenylalanine or tryptophan, this likely comes from a read error.

Priming of first-strand cDNA relied on TRAV- and TRBV-specific primers (covering alpha and beta chains). For amplifying TCRs, the PCR ran for 15 to 20 cycles with Phusion, which was used together with a constant-region primer and the adapter on the V primers. Using its own MiXCR run on the reads, TCRdb lists one record per CDR3 protein. The table shows under 95,000 distinct CDR3 sequences, with 18% occurring only once. The time point: before trial treatment. The receptor was isolated from a male donor with prostate cancer. The input for sequencing was PBMCs, taken before treatment.

CDR3 sequence reads: CASASRTDTQYL. As DNA, the CDR3 is TGCGCCAGCGCTAGTCGCACAGATACGCAGTATCTT. V and J are TRBV5-1 and TRBJ2-3; D not resolved. This CDR3 comprises 12 residues. The germline CDR1 and CDR2 sequences are SGHRS and YFSETQ. V shed 7 bases and J shed 1 base, with 7 bases lying between them.